This is a list of T cell receptor beta chains from one sample in a study of OX40 agonist ivuxolimab in advanced cancers. This table comes from immunoSEQ multiplex PCR, and its TCRdb copy is limited to in-frame clones, with some not included. The sample gives around 60,000 clones, roughly 87% of which show up once; approximately 16% is in the top ten. The source was CD4+ or CD8+ T cells sorted from blood, collected in a trial of the OX40 agonist ivuxolimab. All receptors come from an adult with an advanced solid tumor such as melanoma, head and neck, liver or kidney cancer. The CDR3 runs from the conserved cysteine through the conserved F or W. A D gene is named only where the DNA matches it firmly. Size is omitted from some rows. Given values are once, few, many or a class for expanded clones.

TRBV19	once	TRBJ2-5	-	TGTGCCAGTAGAGGCTCGGGGGAGACCCAGTACTTC	CASRGSGETQYF
TRBV18	-	TRBJ1-1	-	TGTGCCAGCTCACACCCGGCAGGGGCCACTGAAGCTTTCTTT	CASSHPAGATEAFF
TRBV27	-	TRBJ1-1	-	TGTGCCAGCAGTCGGACAGAGAACACTGAAGCTTTCTTT	CASSRTENTEAFF
TRBV14	-	TRBJ1-1	-	TGTGCCAGCAGCCAAGGTCCGACTTTTGTTTTCTTT	CASSQGPTFVFF
TRBV6-1	few	TRBJ2-3	TRBD1	TGTGCCAGCAGTGAACAGGGACAGGGGCCAGATACGCAGTATTTT	CASSEQGQGPDTQYF
TRBV11-2	-	TRBJ1-6	-	TGTGCCAGCAGCTTAGTACCGGCCGGCTATAATTCACCCCTCCACTTT	CASSLVPAGYNSPLHF
TRBV6-5	-	TRBJ2-6	-	TGTGCCAGCAGTTACTCGTCCCAGACTGGGGCCAACGTCCTGACTTTC	CASSYSSQTGANVLTF
TRBV30	-	TRBJ2-7	-	TGTGCCTGCTCCCGCACAGGGCCCTACGAGCAGTACTTC	CACSRTGPYEQYF
TRBV5-8	-	TRBJ1-2	TRBD1	TGTGCCAGCAGCTTGGGCAGGGGGAGCGGCTACACCTTC	CASSLGRGSGYTF
TRBV10-3	-	TRBJ1-6	-	TGTGCCATCAGAGAGCTGGGGAAAGATTCACCCCTCCACTTT	CAIRELGKDSPLHF
TRBV6-5	-	TRBJ2-1	TRBD1	TGTGCCAGCAGTAGAAACAGGGGTTCCTACAATGAGCAGTTCTTC	CASSRNRGSYNEQFF
TRBV7-9	few	TRBJ2-7	-	TGTGCCAGCAGCGACAGACGAGATTCTCACGAGCAGTACTTC	CASSDRRDSHEQYF
TRBV4-1	-	TRBJ2-7	-	TGCGCCAGCAGCCAAGACTACCCCGGCCTCCTATCAATCTTC	CASSQDYPGLLSIF
TRBV2	-	TRBJ1-3	-	TGTGCCAGCCTTCAGAGCTCTGGAAACACCATATATTTT	CASLQSSGNTIYF
TRBV6-4	-	TRBJ2-5	TRBD1	TGTGCCAGCAGACGAACAGGGGGCTCTGGGGAGACCCAGTACTTC	CASRRTGGSGETQYF
TRBV29-1	-	TRBJ1-3	-	TGCAGCGTCCCGGGCCCTAGGAACACCATATATTTT	CSVPGPRNTIYF
TRBV13	-	TRBJ1-2	TRBD1	TGTGCCAGCAGTTTACTCCGACAGGGGGCTAACTATGGCTACACCTTC	CASSLLRQGANYGYTF
TRBV19	-	TRBJ1-5	-	TGTGCCAGTGCAGGGCATAGCAATCAGCCCCAGCATTTT	CASAGHSNQPQHF
TRBV4-2	-	TRBJ1-4	-	TGTGCCAGCAGCCAAGTTAAAGGCGGAGGAGAGGCCGAAAAACTGTTTTTT	CASSQVKGGGEAEKLFF
TRBV28	-	TRBJ1-2	-	TGTGCCAGCAGTTTAAAAGCTAGCTATGGCTACACCTTC	CASSLKASYGYTF
TRBV7-2	-	TRBJ2-7	TRBD2	TGTGCCAGCAGCTTAGTGGGAGGGAGCGACGAGCAGTACTTC	CASSLVGGSDEQYF
TRBV7-6	-	TRBJ2-3	-	TGTGCCAGCAGCCTATTTTTTGGGGGCGCCTTTGGAACGCAGTATTTT	CASSLFFGGAFGTQYF
TRBV4-1	-	TRBJ2-1	-	TGCGCCAGCAGCCAAGGGGTCCTTTGGGCGAGGGACGAGCAGTTCTTC	CASSQGVLWARDEQFF
TRBV7-6	-	TRBJ2-5	TRBD2	TGTGCCAGCAGCCCTGGACTAGCGGGAAGAATTATAGAGACCCAGTACTTC	CASSPGLAGRIIETQYF
TRBV19	few	TRBJ1-1	-	TGTGCCAGTAGGACTCATAGGACTGAAGCTTTCTTT	CASRTHRTEAFF
TRBV5-6	-	TRBJ2-7	TRBD2	TGTGCCAGCAGCTTGGCTAGCGGGTTCTCCTACGAGCAGTACTTC	CASSLASGFSYEQYF
TRBV29-1	-	TRBJ2-7	TRBD1	TGCAGCGTCAGGACAGGGGGCTACGAGCAGTACTTC	CSVRTGGYEQYF
TRBV7-3	-	TRBJ2-5	TRBD2	TGTGCCAGCAGCCTGGCGGGAGGGGGTGAGACCCAGTACTTC	CASSLAGGGETQYF
TRBV6-6	-	TRBJ2-7	TRBD2	TGTGCCAGCATCTCCGGGACTAGCGTCCACGAGCAGTACTTC	CASISGTSVHEQYF
TRBV6-6	-	TRBJ1-1	-	TGTGCCAGCAGTTACGGCAGATCAGACACTGAAGCTTTCTTT	CASSYGRSDTEAFF
TRBV6-1	-	TRBJ1-1	-	TGTGCCAGCAGTGACCTGGGTACGGCTGAAGCTTTCTTT	CASSDLGTAEAFF
TRBV7-3	-	TRBJ2-2	-	TGTGCCAGCAGCTTAAGTCAGGGGAGCACCGGGGAGCTGTTTTTT	CASSLSQGSTGELFF
TRBV14	-	TRBJ1-3	-	TGTGCCAGCAGCCCAGGGAGGGGAGGCGGAAACACCATATATTTT	CASSPGRGGGNTIYF
TRBV7-8	-	TRBJ1-3	-	TGTGCCAGCGGTCCCAGGTGGAGCTCTGGAAACACCATATATTTT	CASGPRWSSGNTIYF
TRBV4-2	-	TRBJ2-7	-	TGTGCCAGCAGCTTGGTACTCAAGAACGAGCAGTACTTC	CASSLVLKNEQYF
TRBV7-7	-	TRBJ2-3	TRBD1	TGTGCTAGCAGCTCCGACAGGGCCGATACGCAGTATTTT	CASSSDRADTQYF
TRBV5-8	-	TRBJ1-5	-	TGTGCCAGCAGCCAGCGGGGGGTGTCGCATCAGCCCCAGCATTTT	CASSQRGVSHQPQHF
TRBV5-4	once	TRBJ2-3	TRBD2	TGTGCCAGCAGCTTGGGAAGCGGGAGTTCGGATACGCAGTATTTT	CASSLGSGSSDTQYF
TRBV28	-	TRBJ2-3	-	TGTGCCAGCAGGACACAGGGTGCAATGACAGATACGCAGTATTTT	CASRTQGAMTDTQYF
TRBV15	-	TRBJ2-4	-	TGTGCCACCAGCGAACTGGGACTTGAAAACATTCAGTACTTC	CATSELGLENIQYF
TRBV7-8	-	TRBJ2-5	-	TGTGCCAGCAGCTTAGATGTCAGGGGAATCCAAGAGACCCAGTACTTC	CASSLDVRGIQETQYF
TRBV29-1	-	TRBJ2-1	-	TGCAGCGTTGGTAGAGGGCGAAGCTCCTACAATGAGCAGTTCTTC	CSVGRGRSSYNEQFF
TRBV4-3	-	TRBJ2-7	-	TGCGCCAGCAGCCAAGAGGGAGAGGGCTACGAGCAGTACTTC	CASSQEGEGYEQYF
TRBV6-4	-	TRBJ1-2	TRBD1	TGTGCCAGCAGTGAACGACCGGGACAGGGACCCTATGGCTACACCTTC	CASSERPGQGPYGYTF
TRBV28	-	TRBJ1-2	-	TGTGCCAGCACCATTCTGGGCTATGGCTACACCTTC	CASTILGYGYTF
TRBV4-2	few	TRBJ2-3	-	TGTGCCAGCAGCCAAGGGGACGGTCCAAATACGCAGTATTTT	CASSQGDGPNTQYF
TRBV7-9	-	TRBJ1-2	-	TGTGCCAGCAGCCCCCCGGGAAGCTATGGCTACACCTTC	CASSPPGSYGYTF
TRBV5-1	-	TRBJ2-7	TRBD2	TGCGCCAGCAGCCTCGGGGGACTAGCGTCCGCCTACGAGCAGTACTTC	CASSLGGLASAYEQYF
TRBV28	-	TRBJ1-3	-	TGTGCCAGCAGTTTCCAGGGGAACACCATATATTTT	CASSFQGNTIYF
TRBV4-2	-	TRBJ1-2	-	TGTGCCAGCAGCCAAGGTGGGAGCTATGGCTACACCTTC	CASSQGGSYGYTF
TRBV28	-	TRBJ1-6	-	TGTGCCAGTCGAAAAGGGACCTCGGGCTCACCCCTCCACTTT	CASRKGTSGSPLHF
TRBV4-1	-	TRBJ2-1	-	TGCGCCAGCAGCCAACCCTACCGGGGCGCTAGCTCCTACAATGAGCAGTTCTTC	CASSQPYRGASSYNEQFF
TRBV7-6	-	TRBJ1-4	-	TGTGCCAGCAGCTCGGACGCGTCAATTATCAACGAAAAACTGTTTTTT	CASSSDASIINEKLFF
TRBV6-5	-	TRBJ1-5	-	TGTGCCAGCGGGAGCTCAAGCAATCAGCCCCAGCATTTT	CASGSSSNQPQHF
TRBV6-6	-	TRBJ2-7	TRBD1	TGTGCCAGAGTTACGCGTCAGGGGGCATGGGAGCAGTACTTC	CARVTRQGAWEQYF